Listed below are T cell receptor beta chains from one sample, sequenced in a study of CXCR3-negative and CXCR3-positive naive CD8 T cells. After re-calling the 5' RACE reads, TCRdb lists one entry per CDR3 protein, DNA absent. The repertoire table contains around 61,000 distinct CDR3 sequences. The material sequenced was naive CXCR3+ CD8+ T cells from blood. The receptors here all came from a human donor in good health. Some clones in this sample may be carry-over from other donors' samples. The CDR3 runs from the conserved cysteine through the conserved F or W. Each record gives: J gene, V gene, CDR3 protein.

>TRBJ2-6|TRBV27
CASSSHGANVLTF
>TRBJ1-5|TRBV28
CASSAGDRDRQPQHF
>TRBJ2-3|TRBV5-1
CASSPGLAGDPDTQYF
>TRBJ1-2|TRBV12-3/TRBV12-4
CASTPGRQSYTF
>TRBJ1-2|TRBV29-1
CSVGDRVFNYGYTF
>TRBJ2-3|TRBV6-1
CASSEGRGGADTHYF
>TRBJ2-3|TRBV3-1
CASSQDDGGHRTDTQYF
>TRBJ1-5|TRBV4-1
CASSQVIEYNQPQHF
>TRBJ2-7|TRBV11-1
CASSPTGLEQYF
>TRBJ2-5|TRBV15
CATSRDLQETQYF
>TRBJ2-6|TRBV29-1
CSVEEWQTGRSGANVLTF
>TRBJ2-1|TRBV12-3/TRBV12-4
CASRPGTEYNEQFF
>TRBJ2-6|TRBV6-2/TRBV6-3
CASSYPRDGYNVLTF
>TRBJ2-7|TRBV28
CASSFRGRLAYEQYF
>TRBJ1-2|TRBV25-1
CASSESVRTRRGYTF
>TRBJ1-1|TRBV11-3
CASSPADATEAFF
>TRBJ1-2|TRBV29-1
CSVEANPTGYTF
>TRBJ2-7|TRBV21-1
CASSPRDRDYEQYF
>TRBJ2-2|TRBV3-1
CASSQIAGGSHGELFF
>TRBJ2-7|TRBV29-1
CSVLGLAGRSSYEQYF
>TRBJ2-5|TRBV27
CASRSRDRGLETQYF
>TRBJ2-1|TRBV10-3
CAISPPGRVIYNEQFF
>TRBJ2-7|TRBV25-1
CASSTGVVPGRSYEQYF
>TRBJ2-7|TRBV4-3
CASSQEKAGPSYEQYF
>TRBJ2-1|TRBV7-9
CASSLVSEQFF
>TRBJ1-1|TRBV6-6
CASSGWGTEAFF
>TRBJ2-5|TRBV15
CATSRVPVYQETQYF
>TRBJ2-7|TRBV20-1
CSARVNRGPTYEQYF
>TRBJ2-7|TRBV5-5
CASSFLEPSSYEQYF
>TRBJ2-1|TRBV7-9
CASRTPDPGLAYNEQFF
>TRBJ2-7|TRBV27
CASRGTPYEQYF
>TRBJ2-1|TRBV6-2/TRBV6-3
CASSQRKRGESYNEQFF
>TRBJ2-1|TRBV12-3/TRBV12-4
CASSLTFRGPGGGANEQFF
>TRBJ2-1|TRBV7-9
CAGSLDTRLHEQFF
>TRBJ2-7|TRBV7-2
CASSLEVFGFREQYF
>TRBJ2-7|TRBV7-2
CASSFLLQGYEQYF
>TRBJ1-2|TRBV29-1
CSVEDRDRGFGYTF
>TRBJ2-1|TRBV14
CASRHSGGFNEQFF
>TRBJ2-1|TRBV7-2
CASSLHERGPHNEQFF
>TRBJ2-2|TRBV10-3
CAISESLVSYTGELFF
>TRBJ2-2|TRBV6-2/TRBV6-3
CASSLDAGFTTGELFF
>TRBJ2-7|TRBV20-1
CSARDLAGLTSSEQYF
>TRBJ1-1|TRBV29-1
CSVGEDGNTEAFF
>TRBJ2-5|TRBV12-3/TRBV12-4
CASSQMDGQETQYF
>TRBJ2-3|TRBV7-3
CASSDSGVRTDTQYF
>TRBJ2-7|TRBV5-1
CASSLKGTGAGEQYF
>TRBJ2-7|TRBV20-1
CSARDLGASGYEQYF
>TRBJ2-7|TRBV6-6
CASSYWDSSYEQYF
>TRBJ2-1|TRBV7-2
CASSLAIYNEQFF
>TRBJ1-1|TRBV4-3
CASSQGAREAFF
>TRBJ2-7|TRBV12-3/TRBV12-4
CASSQGTPAYEQYF
>TRBJ1-2|TRBV29-1
CSVEEWGQGDGYTF
>TRBJ2-7|TRBV7-6
CASSLGRGQIYEQYF
>TRBJ1-2|TRBV29-1
CSVDVGGSLDGYTF
>TRBJ2-5|TRBV29-1
CSVDTLAGGMETQYF
>TRBJ2-7|TRBV12-3/TRBV12-4
CASSFGGESYEQYF